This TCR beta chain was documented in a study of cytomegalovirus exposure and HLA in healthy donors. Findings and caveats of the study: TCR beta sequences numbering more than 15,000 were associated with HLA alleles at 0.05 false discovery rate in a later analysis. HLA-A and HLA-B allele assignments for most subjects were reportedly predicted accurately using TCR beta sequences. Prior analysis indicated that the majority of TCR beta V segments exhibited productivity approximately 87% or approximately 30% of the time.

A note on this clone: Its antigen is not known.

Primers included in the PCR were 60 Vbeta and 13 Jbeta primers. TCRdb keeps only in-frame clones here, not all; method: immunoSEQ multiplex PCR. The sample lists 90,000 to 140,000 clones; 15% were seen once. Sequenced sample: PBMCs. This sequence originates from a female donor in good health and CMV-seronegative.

In DNA, the CDR3 is TGTGCCAGCAGCAAAAAGGGGGACAGGCGTAATCAGCCCCAGCATTTT. The encoded protein is CASSKKGDRRNQPQHF. The rearrangement uses TRBV21-1 and TRBJ1-5; no DNA check was done on the table's D call, TRBD1. TRBV21-1 is given as a pseudogene. This CDR3 is built from 16 residues.